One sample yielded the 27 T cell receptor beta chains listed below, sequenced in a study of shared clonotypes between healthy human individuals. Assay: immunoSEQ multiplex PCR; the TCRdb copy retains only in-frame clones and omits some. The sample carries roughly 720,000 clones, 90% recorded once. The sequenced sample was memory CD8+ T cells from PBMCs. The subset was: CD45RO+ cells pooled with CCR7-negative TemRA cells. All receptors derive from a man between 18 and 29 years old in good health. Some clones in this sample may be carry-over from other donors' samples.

The CDR3 protein is CASSFRQGPTEAFF. As DNA, the CDR3 is TGTGCCAGCAGTTTTAGACAGGGCCCCACTGAAGCTTTCTTT. The chain combines TRBV28 with TRBJ1-1; 7 positions agree with TRBD1. Germline CDR1 reads MDHEN; CDR2 reads SYDVKM. V lost 3 bases to trimming and J lost 4 bases; unmatched junction nucleotides: 5. CDR3 length equals 14 residues.

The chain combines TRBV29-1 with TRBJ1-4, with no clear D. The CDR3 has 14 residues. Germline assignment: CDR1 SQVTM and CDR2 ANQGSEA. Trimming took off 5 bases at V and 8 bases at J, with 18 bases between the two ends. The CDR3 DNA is TGCAGCGTTTTGGCCGGACCGACGGGCGAAAAACTGTTTTTT. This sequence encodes CSVLAGPTGEKLFF.

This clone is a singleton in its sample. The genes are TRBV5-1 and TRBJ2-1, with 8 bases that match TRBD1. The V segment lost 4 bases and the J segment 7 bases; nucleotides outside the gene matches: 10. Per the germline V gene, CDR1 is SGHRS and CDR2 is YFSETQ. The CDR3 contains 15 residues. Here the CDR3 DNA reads TGCGCCAGCAGCCCGGGGACAGGAAAACGGAATGAGCAGTTCTTC. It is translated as CASSPGTGKRNEQFF.

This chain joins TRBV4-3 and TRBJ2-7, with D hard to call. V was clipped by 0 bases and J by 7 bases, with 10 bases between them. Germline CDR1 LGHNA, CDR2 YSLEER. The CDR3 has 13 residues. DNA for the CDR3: TGCGCCAGCAGCCAAGATGCCGAGTTAGAGCAGTACTTC. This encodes CASSQDAELEQYF.

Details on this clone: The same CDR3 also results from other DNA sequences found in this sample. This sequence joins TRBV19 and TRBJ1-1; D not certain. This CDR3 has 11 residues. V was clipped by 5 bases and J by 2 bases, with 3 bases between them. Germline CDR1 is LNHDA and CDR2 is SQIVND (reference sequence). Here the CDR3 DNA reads TGTGCCAGTAGTCTTAACACTGAAGCTTTCTTT. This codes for CASSLNTEAFF.

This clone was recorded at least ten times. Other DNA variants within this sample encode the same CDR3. This chain's CDR3 is CASSESVASSNQPQHF. The CDR3 nucleotides read TGCGCCAGCAGTGAGTCAGTAGCGTCCAGTAATCAGCCCCAGCATTTT. This chain links TRBV10-2 with TRBJ1-5; no clear D. Looked up from germline, CDR1 is WSHSY and CDR2 is SAAADI. Trimming took 0 bases from V and 4 from J, leaving 13 bases between them. CDR3 length: 16 residues.

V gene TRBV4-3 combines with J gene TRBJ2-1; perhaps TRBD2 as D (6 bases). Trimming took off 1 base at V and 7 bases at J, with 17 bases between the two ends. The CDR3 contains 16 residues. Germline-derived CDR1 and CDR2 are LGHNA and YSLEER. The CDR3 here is CASSQGSGVDGNEQFF. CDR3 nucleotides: TGCGCCAGCAGCCAAGGATCGGGAGTAGATGGAAATGAGCAGTTCTTC.

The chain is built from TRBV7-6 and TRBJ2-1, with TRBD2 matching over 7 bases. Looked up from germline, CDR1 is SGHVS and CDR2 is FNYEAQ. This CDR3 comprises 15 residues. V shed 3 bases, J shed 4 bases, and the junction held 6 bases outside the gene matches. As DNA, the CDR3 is TGTGCCAGCAGCTTGGCTAGCGGCCTTTACAATGAGCAGTTCTTC. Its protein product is CASSLASGLYNEQFF.

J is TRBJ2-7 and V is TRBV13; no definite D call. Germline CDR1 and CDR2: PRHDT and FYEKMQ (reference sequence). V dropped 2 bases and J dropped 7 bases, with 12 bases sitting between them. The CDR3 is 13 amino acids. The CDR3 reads CASSLPSSQEQYF. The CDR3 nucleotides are TGTGCCAGCAGCTTACCATCCTCCCAAGAGCAGTACTTC.

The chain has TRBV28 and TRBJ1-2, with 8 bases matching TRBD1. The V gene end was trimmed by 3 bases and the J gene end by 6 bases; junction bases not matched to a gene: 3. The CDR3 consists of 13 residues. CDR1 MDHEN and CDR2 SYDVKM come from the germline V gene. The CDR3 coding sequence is TGTGCCAGCAGTTTTCAGGGGGCCGATGGCTACACCTTC. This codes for CASSFQGADGYTF.

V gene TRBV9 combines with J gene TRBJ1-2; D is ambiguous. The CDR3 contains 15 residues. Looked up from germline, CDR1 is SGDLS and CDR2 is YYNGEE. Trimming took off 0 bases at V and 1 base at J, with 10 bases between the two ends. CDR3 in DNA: TGTGCCAGCAGCGTAGAAGCTGTTAGTAACTATGGCTACACCTTC. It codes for CASSVEAVSNYGYTF. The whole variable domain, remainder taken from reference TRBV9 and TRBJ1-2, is DSGVTQTPKHLITATGQRVTLRCSPRSGDLSVYWYQQSLDQGLQFLIQYYNGEERAKGNILERFSAQQFPDLHSELNLSSLELGDSALYFCASSVEAVSNYGYTFGSGTRLTVV.

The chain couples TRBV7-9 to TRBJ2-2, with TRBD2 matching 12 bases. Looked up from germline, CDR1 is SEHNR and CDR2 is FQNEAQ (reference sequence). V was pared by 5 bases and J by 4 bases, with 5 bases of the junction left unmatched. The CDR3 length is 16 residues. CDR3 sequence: CASSRGTSGFTGELFF. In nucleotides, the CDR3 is TGTGCCAGCAGCCGGGGGACTAGCGGGTTCACCGGGGAGCTGTTTTTT.

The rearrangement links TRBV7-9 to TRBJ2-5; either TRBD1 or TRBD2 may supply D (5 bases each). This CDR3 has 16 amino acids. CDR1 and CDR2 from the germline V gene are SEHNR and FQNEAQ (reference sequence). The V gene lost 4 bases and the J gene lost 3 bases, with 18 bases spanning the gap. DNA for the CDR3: TGTGCCAGCAGCTCACCTCCGGGACCACCCAAAGAGACCCAGTACTTC. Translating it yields CASSSPPGPPKETQYF. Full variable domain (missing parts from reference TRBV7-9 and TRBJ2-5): DTGVSQNPRHKITKRGQNVTFRCDPISEHNRLYWYRQTLGQGPEFLTYFQNEAQLEKSRLLSDRFSAERPKGSFSTLEIQRTEQGDSAMYLCASSSPPGPPKETQYFGPGTRLLVL.

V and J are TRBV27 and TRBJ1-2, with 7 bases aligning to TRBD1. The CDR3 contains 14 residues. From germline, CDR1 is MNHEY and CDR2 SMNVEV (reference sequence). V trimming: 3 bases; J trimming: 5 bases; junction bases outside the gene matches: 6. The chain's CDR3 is CASSFRDSEYGYTF. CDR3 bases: TGTGCCAGCAGTTTTAGGGACAGCGAATATGGCTACACCTTC.

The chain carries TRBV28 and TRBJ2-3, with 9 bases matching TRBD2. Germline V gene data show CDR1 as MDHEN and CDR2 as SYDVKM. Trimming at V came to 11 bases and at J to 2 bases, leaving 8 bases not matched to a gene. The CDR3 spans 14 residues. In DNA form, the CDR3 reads TGTGCCTCCCGACTAGCGGCCTACACAGATACGCAGTATTTT. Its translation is CASRLAAYTDTQYF.

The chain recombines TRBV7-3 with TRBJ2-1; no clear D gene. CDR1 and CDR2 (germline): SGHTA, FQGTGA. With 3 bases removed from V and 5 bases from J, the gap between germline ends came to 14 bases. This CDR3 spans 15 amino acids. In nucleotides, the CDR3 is TGTGCCAGCAGCTTGGATCCCCGAGGAAACAATGAGCAGTTCTTC. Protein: CASSLDPRGNNEQFF.

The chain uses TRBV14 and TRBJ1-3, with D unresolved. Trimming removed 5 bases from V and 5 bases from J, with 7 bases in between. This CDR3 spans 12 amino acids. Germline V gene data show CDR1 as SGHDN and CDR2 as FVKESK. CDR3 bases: TGTGCCAGCAGCGCCGCGCGAAACACCATATATTTT. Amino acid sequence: CASSAARNTIYF.

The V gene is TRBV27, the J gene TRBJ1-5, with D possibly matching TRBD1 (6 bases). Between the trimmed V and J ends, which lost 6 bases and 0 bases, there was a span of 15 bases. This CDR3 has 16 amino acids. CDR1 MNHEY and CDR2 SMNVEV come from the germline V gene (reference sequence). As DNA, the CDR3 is TGTGCCAGCAGACAAAGGGGGGGGGTTAGCAATCAGCCCCAGCATTTT. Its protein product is CASRQRGGVSNQPQHF.

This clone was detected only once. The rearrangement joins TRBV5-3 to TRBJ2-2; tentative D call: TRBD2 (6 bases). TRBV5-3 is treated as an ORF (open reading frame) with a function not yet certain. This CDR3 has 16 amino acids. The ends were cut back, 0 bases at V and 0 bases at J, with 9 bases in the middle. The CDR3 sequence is CARSLAGGANTGELFF. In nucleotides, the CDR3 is TGTGCCAGAAGCTTGGCTGGCGGGGCGAACACCGGGGAGCTGTTTTTT.

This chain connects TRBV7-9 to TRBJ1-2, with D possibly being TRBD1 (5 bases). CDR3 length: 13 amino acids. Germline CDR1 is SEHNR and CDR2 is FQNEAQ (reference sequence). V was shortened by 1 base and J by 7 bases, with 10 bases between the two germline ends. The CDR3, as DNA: TGTGCCAGCAGCTTAGGTACAGGAGGTGGCTACACCTTC. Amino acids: CASSLGTGGGYTF. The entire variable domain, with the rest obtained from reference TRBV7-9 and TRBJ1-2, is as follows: DTGVSQNPRHKITKRGQNVTFRCDPISEHNRLYWYRQTLGQGPEFLTYFQNEAQLEKSRLLSDRFSAERPKGSFSTLEIQRTEQGDSAMYLCASSLGTGGGYTFGSGTRLTVV.

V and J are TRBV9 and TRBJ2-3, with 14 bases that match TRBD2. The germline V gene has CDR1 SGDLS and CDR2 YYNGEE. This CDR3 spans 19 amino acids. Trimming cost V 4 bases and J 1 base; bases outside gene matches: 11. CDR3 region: CASSSRRLAGGPGTDTQYF. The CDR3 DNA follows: TGTGCCAGCAGCTCGCGTCGACTAGCGGGAGGGCCCGGCACAGATACGCAGTATTTT.

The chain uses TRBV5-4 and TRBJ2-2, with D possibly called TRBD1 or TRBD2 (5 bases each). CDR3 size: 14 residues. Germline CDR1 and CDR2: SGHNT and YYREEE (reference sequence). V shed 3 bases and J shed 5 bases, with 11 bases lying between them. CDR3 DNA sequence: TGTGCCAGCAGCTCGGGGCTATATACCGGGGAGCTGTTTTTT. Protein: CASSSGLYTGELFF.

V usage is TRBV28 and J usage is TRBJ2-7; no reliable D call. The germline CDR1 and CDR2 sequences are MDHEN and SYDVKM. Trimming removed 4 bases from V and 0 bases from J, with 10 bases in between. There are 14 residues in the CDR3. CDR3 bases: TGTGCCAGCAGTTCCGCGTGGAGCTCCTACGAGCAGTACTTC. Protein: CASSSAWSSYEQYF.

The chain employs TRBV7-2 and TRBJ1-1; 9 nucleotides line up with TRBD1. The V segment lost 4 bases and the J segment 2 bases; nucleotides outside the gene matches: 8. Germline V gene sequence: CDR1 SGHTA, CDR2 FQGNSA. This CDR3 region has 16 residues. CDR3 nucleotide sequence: TGTGCCAGCAGCTCGAAAACGGGACAGGGTAACACTGAAGCTTTCTTT. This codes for CASSSKTGQGNTEAFF.

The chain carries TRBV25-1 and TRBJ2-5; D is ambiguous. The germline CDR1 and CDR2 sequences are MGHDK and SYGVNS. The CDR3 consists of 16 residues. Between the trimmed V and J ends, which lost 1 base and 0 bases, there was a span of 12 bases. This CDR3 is CASSESGLPYQETQYF. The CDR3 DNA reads TGTGCCAGCAGTGAATCGGGCCTCCCGTACCAAGAGACCCAGTACTTC.

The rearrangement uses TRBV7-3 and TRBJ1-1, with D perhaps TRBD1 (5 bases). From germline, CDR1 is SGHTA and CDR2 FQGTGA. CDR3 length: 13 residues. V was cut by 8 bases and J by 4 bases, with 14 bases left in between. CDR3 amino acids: CASGPGGGTEAFF. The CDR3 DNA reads TGTGCCAGCGGCCCCGGGGGGGGCACTGAAGCTTTCTTT.

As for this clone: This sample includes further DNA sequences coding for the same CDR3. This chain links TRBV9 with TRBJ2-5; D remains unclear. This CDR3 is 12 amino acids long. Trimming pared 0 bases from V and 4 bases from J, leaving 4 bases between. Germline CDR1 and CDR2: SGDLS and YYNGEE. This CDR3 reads CASSVAGETQYF. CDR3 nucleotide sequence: TGTGCCAGCAGCGTAGCAGGAGAGACCCAGTACTTC.